Listed below are T cell receptor beta chains from one sample, sequenced in a study of T cells after yellow fever vaccination. TCRdb redid the calling of the 5' RACE reads with MiXCR, one entry per CDR3 protein. Counted here are some 52,000 distinct CDR3 sequences, 6.5% to 8.5% occurring once; the ten biggest clones make up roughly 26%. Sequences were derived from CD8+ T cells not binding an NS4B(214-222) dextramer, sorted from PBMCs, sampled about 49 days after the first yellow fever vaccination. These receptors all stem from a young man who received the YFV17D yellow fever vaccine. CDR3s include the opening cysteine and the closing phenylalanine or tryptophan. D genes are given only for firm matches. Clone size, where shown, is once, few, many, or a class for clones that have expanded.

d_call	v_call	clone_size	j_call	cdr3_aa	cdr3_nt
NA	TRBV29-1	many	TRBJ2-2	CSAEPANTGELFF	TGCAGCGCCGAGCCAGCGAACACCGGGGAGCTGTTTTTT
NA	TRBV12-3/TRBV12-4	many	TRBJ2-1	CASSPTYNEQFF	TGTGCCAGCAGTCCGACTTACAATGAGCAGTTCTTC
NA	TRBV6-2/TRBV6-3	medium-sized	TRBJ2-5	CASSAGTSDQETQYF	TGTGCCAGCAGTGCCGGCACCAGTGATCAAGAGACCCAGTACTTC
NA	TRBV4-3	many	TRBJ2-2	CASSQQDTRAGELFF	TGCGCCAGCAGCCAACAAGATACCAGGGCCGGGGAGCTGTTTTTT
NA	TRBV12-3/TRBV12-4	many	TRBJ2-6	CASSSIQISGANVLTF	TGTGCCAGCAGTTCCATACAGATTTCTGGGGCCAACGTCCTGACTTTC
NA	TRBV20-1	NA	TRBJ1-3	CSARDEGSNTIYF	TGCAGTGCTAGAGATGAGGGTTCTAACACCATATATTTT
NA	TRBV5-1	many	TRBJ2-3	CASSVRDTRPDTQYF	TGCGCCAGTAGCGTCCGGGACACCCGGCCAGATACGCAGTATTTT
TRBD2	TRBV10-3	few	TRBJ2-1	CAISGIAGGIVFF	TGTGCCATCAGTGGAATAGCGGGGGGGATCGTGTTCTTC
NA	TRBV3-1	many	TRBJ2-5	CASRGSRETQYF	TGTGCCAGCAGGGGGAGCCGGGAGACCCAGTACTTC
TRBD1	TRBV6-5	few	TRBJ1-2	CASSSPLEAGGDYSAGYTF	TGTGCCAGCAGTTCCCCCCTTGAGGCAGGGGGCGATTATTCAGCTGGCTACACCTTC
NA	TRBV7-2	NA	TRBJ2-7	CASSLGGASYEQYF	TGTGCCAGCAGCTTAGGAGGGGCGTCCTACGAGCAGTACTTC
NA	TRBV28	NA	TRBJ2-3	CASSLLDGVTDTQYF	TGTGCCAGCAGTTTACTCGACGGTGTCACAGATACGCAGTATTTT
NA	TRBV29-1	few	TRBJ1-6	CSVVVRDNSPLHF	TGCAGCGTTGTAGTGCGGGATAATTCACCCCTCCACTTT
NA	TRBV6-2/TRBV6-3	many	TRBJ1-6	CASRSTRDIGNSPLHF	TGTGCCAGCAGATCTACTCGGGACATCGGTAATTCACCCCTCCACTTT
NA	TRBV19	few	TRBJ1-6	CASSIRRGRLSYNSPLHF	TGTGCCAGTAGTATACGCAGGGGCCGCCTCTCCTATAATTCACCCCTCCACTTT
NA	TRBV5-5	many	TRBJ2-7	CASSPVLAEQYF	TGTGCCAGCAGCCCAGTGTTGGCCGAGCAGTACTTC
TRBD1	TRBV5-1	few	TRBJ1-4	CASSPHGTGVEVAEKLFF	TGCGCCAGCAGCCCACACGGGACAGGGGTTGAGGTGGCTGAAAAACTGTTTTTT
NA	TRBV6-5	NA	TRBJ2-1	CASSFKGLGEQFF	TGTGCCAGCAGTTTTAAGGGGCTCGGTGAGCAGTTCTTC
NA	TRBV5-1	many	TRBJ2-2	CASSYLGAGELFF	TGCGCCAGCAGCTACCTGGGGGCCGGGGAGCTGTTTTTT
TRBD1	TRBV27	many	TRBJ1-1	CASSWDRGSTEAFF	TGTGCCAGCAGTTGGGACAGGGGGTCCACTGAAGCTTTCTTT
NA	TRBV7-9	few	TRBJ1-1	CASSGRQNTEAFF	TGTGCCAGCAGCGGACGACAGAACACTGAAGCTTTCTTT
NA	TRBV11-2	many	TRBJ2-1	CASSSLGEQFF	TGTGCCAGCAGCTCCCTTGGTGAGCAGTTCTTC
NA	TRBV19	NA	TRBJ2-1	CASLRGPEQFF	TGTGCCAGCCTCAGAGGGCCTGAGCAGTTCTTC
NA	TRBV6-5	NA	TRBJ2-6	CASSYSTSGANVLTF	TGTGCCAGCAGTTACTCAACCTCTGGGGCCAACGTCCTGACTTTC
NA	TRBV4-3	NA	TRBJ2-7	CASSQEVQGGYEQYF	TGCGCCAGCAGCCAAGAAGTCCAGGGGGGGTACGAGCAGTACTTC
NA	TRBV4-1	many	TRBJ2-6	CASSPGLSGANVLTF	TGCGCCAGCAGCCCGGGGCTCTCTGGGGCCAACGTCCTGACTTTC
NA	TRBV6-6	NA	TRBJ1-5	CATTGNSNQPQHF	TGTGCCACCACAGGGAACAGCAATCAGCCCCAGCATTTT
NA	TRBV27	few	TRBJ1-5	CASSLGGWQPQHF	TGTGCCAGCAGTTTAGGGGGTTGGCAGCCCCAGCATTTT
NA	TRBV12-3/TRBV12-4	NA	TRBJ2-5	CASSLAGALQETQYF	TGTGCCAGCAGTTTGGCGGGGGCGCTCCAAGAGACCCAGTACTTC
NA	TRBV27	few	TRBJ1-6	CASGSRGVLYNSPLHF	TGTGCCAGCGGAAGTCGGGGGGTTCTTTATAATTCACCCCTCCACTTT
NA	TRBV7-9	few	TRBJ2-1	CASSLDRMEEFF	TGTGCCAGCAGCCTAGACAGAATGGAGGAGTTCTTC
TRBD1	TRBV20-1	few	TRBJ1-1	CSASKQGAGRPLGPEAFF	TGCAGTGCTAGCAAACAGGGGGCGGGTCGCCCCCTAGGCCCTGAAGCTTTCTTT
NA	TRBV15	many	TRBJ1-1	CATLQGTEAFF	TGTGCCACCCTGCAGGGCACTGAAGCTTTCTTT
TRBD2	TRBV7-2	many	TRBJ2-1	CASSLGLAGGDEQFF	TGTGCCAGCAGCTTAGGTCTAGCGGGGGGGGATGAGCAGTTCTTC